This TCR beta chain was retrieved from a study of T cells in Graves' hyperthyroidism and ophthalmopathy. CDR3 length equals 14 residues. The V gene's germline CDR1 is KGHSY and CDR2 FQNENV. Study-level findings and limits: Blood also showed most of the thyroid clonotypes that were expanded above 0.001. A model of 13 V-J features distinguished ophthalmopathy from stable hyperthyroidism.

Worth noting for this clonotype: Its antigen is undetermined. One junction end does not reproduce the germline sequence, and a read error may be involved.

Hyperthyroidism patients were newly diagnosed, had disease duration under 2 months, and were aged 18 to 65 years. Clinical symptoms, serum thyroxine, TRAb, thyroid ultrasound and orbital computed tomography established diagnosis. Amplified TCR beta CDR3 regions came from RNA transcripts. Carried out on the TCR CDR3, a first-round RT-PCR used the HTBI primer set. Each CDR3 protein is one row after TCRdb ran MiXCR on the multiplex PCR reads. Of 800,000 or so distinct CDR3 sequences listed, 35% to 45% are singletons. Sample: blood. The clonotype comes from a man younger than 30 with Graves' hyperthyroidism. The rearrangement links TRBV16 to TRBJ1-2, with unresolved D. The DNA of the CDR3 is TGTGCCAGCAGCCAACCGACGAGAGTCTATGGCTGCACCTTC. Translating it yields CASSQPTRVYGCTF.